The entry that follows covers one T cell receptor (beta chain) sequence. This sample was included in a study of T cell responses to AZD1222 COVID-19 vaccine. Data came from immunoSEQ multiplex PCR; TCRdb stores just in-frame clones and leaves some out. Of about 180,000 clones in the sample, around 89% are singletons; the top ten hold 20% to 30%. The CDR3 length is 8 residues. Germline CDR1 DFQATT, CDR2 SNEGSKA (reference sequence). V lost 5 bases, J lost 7 bases, and 3 bases lay in between. This TCR was sampled from an adult who received the AZD1222 COVID-19 vaccine. The starting material was peripheral blood, obtained 28 days after the second AZD1222 dose. V and J are TRBV20-1 and TRBJ2-7; D not certain. The CDR3 protein is CSAQEQYF. In nucleotides, the CDR3 is TGCAGTGCTCAAGAGCAGTACTTC.